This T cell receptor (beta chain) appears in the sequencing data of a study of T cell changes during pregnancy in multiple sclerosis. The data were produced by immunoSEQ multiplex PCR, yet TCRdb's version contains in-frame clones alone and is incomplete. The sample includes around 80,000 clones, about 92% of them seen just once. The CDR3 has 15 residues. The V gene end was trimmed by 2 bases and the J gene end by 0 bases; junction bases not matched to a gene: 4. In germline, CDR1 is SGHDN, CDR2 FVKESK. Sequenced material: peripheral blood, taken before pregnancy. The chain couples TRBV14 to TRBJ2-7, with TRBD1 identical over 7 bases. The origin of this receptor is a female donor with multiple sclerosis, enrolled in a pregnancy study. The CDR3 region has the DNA TGTGCCAGCAGCCAAACAGGGGATTCCTCCTACGAGCAGTACTTC. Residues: CASSQTGDSSYEQYF.